This entry lists 20 T cell receptor beta chains sequenced from one sample in a study of blood T cell repertoires in COVID-19. Data came from immunoSEQ multiplex PCR; TCRdb stores just in-frame clones and leaves some out. The sample holds about 68,000 clones, 87% seen once. What was sequenced was peripheral blood. These receptors came from a woman between 50 and 59 years old with COVID-19, enrolled during active disease.

V and J are TRBV9 and TRBJ1-2, with 7 nucleotides matching TRBD1. The CDR3 contains 13 residues. The V segment lost 5 bases and the J segment 0 bases; nucleotides outside the gene matches: 1. Germline V gives CDR1 SGDLS, CDR2 YYNGEE. CDR3 bases: TGTGCCAGCAGTACAGGGGCTAACTATGGCTACACCTTC. Protein product: CASSTGANYGYTF.

This clone was observed once. The chain has TRBV6-5 and TRBJ2-6; 9 positions match TRBD2. The CDR3 runs 15 residues. Germline V gene lookup returns CDR1 MNHEY and CDR2 SVGAGI. J lost 2 bases, V lost 5 bases, and 1 base had no gene match. CDR3 nucleotide sequence: TGTGCCAGCAGTAGCGGGAGGACTGGGGCCAACGTCCTGACTTTC. Amino acid sequence: CASSSGRTGANVLTF.

The CDR3 DNA sequence: TGTGCCAGCAAATTGGGTGACGCGGGGGGAAAACTGTTTTTT. It is translated as CASKLGDAGGKLFF. This chain joins TRBV6-5 and TRBJ1-4; the D gene is possibly TRBD1 (5 bases). Trimming took off 7 bases at V and 10 bases at J, with 19 bases between the two ends. CDR3 length: 14 amino acids. CDR1 and CDR2 (germline): MNHEY, SVGAGI.

This chain links TRBV28 with TRBJ1-4; 10 bases align to TRBD1. CDR3 length: 16 amino acids. CDR1 is MDHEN and CDR2 is SYDVKM in the germline V gene. The V and J ends lost 2 bases and 7 bases, in that order; junction bases with no gene match: 7. The CDR3 sequence: CASSLVDGQGGEKLFF. Here the CDR3 DNA reads TGTGCCAGCAGTTTAGTGGACGGACAGGGGGGTGAAAAACTGTTTTTT.

This clone came up once. The chain has TRBV28 and TRBJ2-7; D is possibly TRBD2 (5 bases). The CDR3 contains 15 residues. V was clipped by 4 bases and J by 1 base, with 14 bases between them. Germline values: CDR1 MDHEN, CDR2 SYDVKM. The CDR3 region has the DNA TGTGCCAGCAGTTCGTATACCGGGAAATCCTACGAGCAGTACTTC. As protein: CASSSYTGKSYEQYF.

This clone was seen a few times. The chain combines TRBV19 with TRBJ1-2, with 8 bases fitting TRBD1. This CDR3 comprises 14 residues. The ends lost 8 bases at V and 7 bases at J; junction bases unmatched: 12. The V gene's germline CDR1 is LNHDA and CDR2 SQIVND (reference sequence). The CDR3 region has the DNA TGTGCCAGTCTTCGCAGGGGGCTGGGATTTGGCTACACCTTC. Translating it yields CASLRRGLGFGYTF. The entire variable domain, with the rest obtained from reference TRBV19 and TRBJ1-2, is as follows: DGGITQSPKYLFRKEGQNVTLSCEQNLNHDAMYWYRQDPGQGLRLIYYSQIVNDFQKGDIAEGYSVSREKKESFPLTVTSAQKNPTAFYLCASLRRGLGFGYTFGSGTRLTVV.

The V gene is TRBV28, the J gene TRBJ2-7, with TRBD2 matching over 10 bases. Germline V gene sequence: CDR1 MDHEN, CDR2 SYDVKM. J gave up 4 bases and V 6 bases, and 3 bases lay outside the gene matches. CDR3 length: 13 residues. The CDR3 here is CASRGTSEYEQYF. Here the CDR3 DNA reads TGTGCCAGCAGAGGGACTAGCGAATACGAGCAGTACTTC.

V is TRBV7-9 and J is TRBJ1-1, with D unclear. This CDR3 comprises 14 residues. Germline V gene data show CDR1 as SEHNR and CDR2 as FQNEAQ (reference sequence). Deletions cut 6 bases from V and 4 bases from J, with 15 bases between. CDR3 region: CASRLPGGATEAFF. DNA for the CDR3: TGTGCCAGCAGACTCCCTGGCGGAGCCACTGAAGCTTTCTTT. The full variable domain, rest sourced from reference TRBV7-9 and TRBJ1-1, is DTGVSQNPRHKITKRGQNVTFRCDPISEHNRLYWYRQTLGQGPEFLTYFQNEAQLEKSRLLSDRFSAERPKGSFSTLEIQRTEQGDSAMYLCASRLPGGATEAFFGQGTRLTVV.

CDR3 amino acids: CASSPTQGRNSPLHF. The DNA for the CDR3 is TGTGCCAGTAGTCCTACTCAGGGTCGTAATTCACCCCTCCACTTT. The chain joins TRBV19 to TRBJ1-6; tentative D call: TRBD1 (5 bases). The germline V gene encodes CDR1 LNHDA and CDR2 SQIVND (reference sequence). Trimming removed 5 bases at V and 6 bases at J, with 14 bases between. The CDR3 extends over 15 amino acids.

This chain connects TRBV19 to TRBJ1-2, with 7 positions matching TRBD1. The CDR3 totals 14 residues. Germline V lookup: CDR1 LNHDA, CDR2 SQIVND (reference sequence). V dropped 3 bases and J dropped 2; count of bases not matched to a gene: 3. The CDR3 loop is CASSIGRGNYGYTF. In nucleotides, the CDR3 is TGTGCCAGTAGTATTGGCAGGGGGAACTATGGCTACACCTTC.

This chain links TRBV4-2 with TRBJ1-2, with D hard to call. This CDR3 is 14 amino acids long. In germline, CDR1 is LGHNA, CDR2 YNFKEQ. V lost 1 base and J 2 bases, leaving 8 bases between the germline ends. In DNA form, the CDR3 reads TGTGCCAGCAGCCAAGGTTCCGGGAACTATGGCTACACCTTC. It codes for CASSQGSGNYGYTF.

V is TRBV11-2 and J is TRBJ2-7, with D possibly TRBD1 on 7 matching bases. Germline V gene lookup returns CDR1 SGHAT and CDR2 FQNNGV. This CDR3 has 11 amino acids. Trimming cost V 4 bases and J 12 bases, with 13 bases left between them. The CDR3 sequence is CASSSRQGLYF. Written as DNA, the CDR3 is TGTGCCAGCAGCTCCCGACAGGGACTGTACTTC.

The CDR3 reads CASSIALGDEQFF. CDR3 coding DNA: TGTGCCAGTAGTATAGCGTTAGGAGATGAGCAGTTCTTC. The chain combines TRBV19 with TRBJ2-1, with no clear D. This CDR3 region has 13 residues. Trimming removed 1 base at V and 8 bases at J, with 9 bases between. CDR1 is LNHDA, CDR2 SQIVND, per germline (reference sequence).

This clone was detected only a few times. The chain recombines TRBV19 with TRBJ1-5; 7 bases are a match to TRBD1. Germline assignment: CDR1 LNHDA and CDR2 SQIVND (reference sequence). The length of the CDR3 is 14 residues. V was clipped by 6 bases and J by 7 bases; unmatched bases: 9. The CDR3 sequence: CASSDRRGLQPQHF. Here the CDR3 DNA reads TGTGCCAGTAGCGATAGGAGGGGGCTACAGCCCCAGCATTTT.

The chain uses TRBV7-9 and TRBJ2-2; 7 positions match TRBD2. Trimming took 7 bases from V and 0 from J; bases not matched to a gene: 2. CDR3 length: 14 residues. Germline V gives CDR1 SEHNR, CDR2 FQNEAQ (reference sequence). The CDR3 loop reads CASTGLANTGELFF. The CDR3 DNA reads as TGTGCCAGCACCGGACTAGCGAACACCGGGGAGCTGTTTTTT. Together with reference TRBV7-9 and TRBJ2-2, the CDR3 gives the full variable domain: DTGVSQNPRHKITKRGQNVTFRCDPISEHNRLYWYRQTLGQGPEFLTYFQNEAQLEKSRLLSDRFSAERPKGSFSTLEIQRTEQGDSAMYLCASTGLANTGELFFGEGSRLTVL.

The chain joins TRBV29-1 to TRBJ1-2; D ambiguous. CDR1 SQVTM and CDR2 ANQGSEA come from the germline V gene. V lost 4 bases and J lost 2, with 11 bases in between. This CDR3 contains 13 residues. The CDR3: CSVATGGNYGYTF. DNA of the CDR3: TGCAGCGTTGCAACGGGAGGGAACTATGGCTACACCTTC.

V usage is TRBV12-3 or TRBV12-4 and J usage is TRBJ1-2, with D hard to call. V dropped 5 bases and J dropped 3 bases, with 7 bases sitting between them. The CDR3 is 12 residues long. The CDR3 here is CASSPYYYGYTF. DNA of the CDR3: TGTGCCAGCAGTCCCTATTACTATGGCTACACCTTC.

This rearrangement joins TRBV11-1 to TRBJ2-1; 12 positions match TRBD2. The ends lost 5 bases at V and 4 bases at J; junction bases unmatched: 6. CDR1 is SGHAT, CDR2 FQDESV, per germline (reference sequence). There are 16 residues in the CDR3. CDR3 nucleotides: TGTGCCAGCAGCCCTGGACTAGCGGGGTGGTACAATGAGCAGTTCTTC. Encoded protein: CASSPGLAGWYNEQFF. Combining the CDR3 with reference TRBV11-1 and TRBJ2-1 gives the whole variable domain EAEVAQSPRYKITEKSQAVAFWCDPISGHATLYWYRQILGQGPELLVQFQDESVVDDSQLPKDRFSAERLKGVDSTLKIQPAELGDSAMYLCASSPGLAGWYNEQFFGPGTRLTVL.

The chain recombines TRBV7-2 with TRBJ2-7; a possible D gene is TRBD1 (5 bases). V was cut by 5 bases and J by 1 base, with 15 bases left in between. This CDR3 has 15 amino acids. Germline loops: CDR1 SGHTA, CDR2 FQGNSA. CDR3 residues: CASSLEWAGSYEQYF. The DNA of the CDR3 is TGTGCCAGCAGCCTAGAGTGGGCAGGGTCCTACGAGCAGTACTTC.

This clone came up a few times. The chain has TRBV5-1 and TRBJ2-2; 7 nucleotides agree with TRBD2. Germline V lookup: CDR1 SGHRS, CDR2 YFSETQ. The CDR3 has 16 residues. V was pared by 4 bases and J by 6 bases, with 12 bases of the junction left unmatched. CDR3 nucleotides: TGCGCCAGCAGCCCTCAAGGACTAGGGACCGCCGGGGAGCTGTTTTTT. Translating it yields CASSPQGLGTAGELFF.